The rows below give T cell receptor beta chains drawn from one sample of a study of siplizumab effects on memory and regulatory T cells. The data were produced by immunoSEQ multiplex PCR, yet TCRdb's version contains in-frame clones alone and is incomplete. The table shows around 100,000 clones, with about 91% occurring only once. The sequenced sample consisted of CD4+ T cells sorted from blood. The receptors stem from a human donor in good health. Each CDR3 is given without its conserved first and last residue. Fields, in order: D gene, CDR3 length, clone size, V gene, CDR3 protein. A D gene is named only where the DNA matches it firmly. Clone size appears in some rows only: once, few, many, or a class for an expanded clone.

. 13 . TRBV19 ATRGDRGMRQTQY
. 13 . TRBV15 ATSRVPVMNTEAF
TRBD2 13 . TRBV19 ASRKAGGPPETQY
TRBD2 12 . TRBV28 ASSGGRATDTQY
. 11 . TRBV6-4 ASSLQMNTEAF
. 12 . TRBV9 ASSVGSSYNEQF
. 12 . TRBV7-9 ASSRPLVAYEQY
. 14 once TRBV14 ASSRYLARNTGELF
TRBD1 12 . TRBV27 ASSLGRGDQPQH
TRBD2 13 . TRBV11-1 ASRSLAGGLNEQF
. 13 . TRBV5-1 ASSLARGPQETQY
TRBD2 12 . TRBV6-5 ASRTPSGDYEQY
. 13 . TRBV5-1 ASRSDSRANYGYT
. 17 . TRBV7-2 ASSSNPGTVSSGANVLT
TRBD1 14 . TRBV27 ASSPLGQGPNYGYT
TRBD2 15 . TRBV4-1 ASSDPEGLGPPETQY
. 12 . TRBV7-8 ASSSARGNTEAF
. 13 . TRBV9 ASSYQAGSGDTQY
. 10 . TRBV29-1 SVSRGTDTQY
TRBD2 13 . TRBV28 ASTLTGTGGYEQY
. 12 many TRBV29-1 SVGQGGVGTEAF
TRBD1 12 . TRBV5-4 ASSLQGVGFGYT
. 10 . TRBV30 AWRESTDTQY
TRBD2 12 . TRBV11-2 ASSPTSGVETQY
. 10 . TRBV28 ASTGSPYEQY
. 11 . TRBV14 ASSQDLLLEQF
TRBD2 11 . TRBV10-3 AISELATPEQY
TRBD2 13 . TRBV6-5 ASSSRGGDTYEQY
. 9 . TRBV28 ASKANEKLF
. 12 . TRBV6-6 ASSYEQEGNTIY
. 11 . TRBV5-4 ASSLASVETQY
TRBD2 14 . TRBV6-4 ASNSGGGSYPDTQY
. 11 . TRBV4-3 ASSQEGWYEQY
. 14 . TRBV4-2 ASSQHKGGDTGELF
TRBD1 13 . TRBV6-5 ASSYNRGPGQPQH
TRBD2 16 once TRBV7-2 ASSLVHGLAVNQETQY
. 14 . TRBV7-2 ASSLVPGLAKNIQY
. 13 . TRBV18 ASSRGTANTGELF
. 11 . TRBV7-3 ASTVEGQSTQY
TRBD1 12 . TRBV19 ATGTGHMNTEAF
TRBD1 12 . TRBV4-1 ASSQDRASYEQY